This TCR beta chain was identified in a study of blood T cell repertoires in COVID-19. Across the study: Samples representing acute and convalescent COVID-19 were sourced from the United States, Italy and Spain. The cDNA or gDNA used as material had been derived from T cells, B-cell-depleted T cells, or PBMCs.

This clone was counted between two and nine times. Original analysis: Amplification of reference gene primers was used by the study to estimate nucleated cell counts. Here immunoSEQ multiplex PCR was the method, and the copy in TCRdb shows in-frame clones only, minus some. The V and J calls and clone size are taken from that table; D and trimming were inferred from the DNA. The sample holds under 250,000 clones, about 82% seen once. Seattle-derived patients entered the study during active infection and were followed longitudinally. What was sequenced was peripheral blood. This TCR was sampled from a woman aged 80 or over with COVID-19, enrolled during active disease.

The CDR3 region is CAISESAEGSKVGYTF. In nucleotides, the CDR3 is TGTGCCATCAGTGAGTCGGCGGAGGGGTCGAAGGTTGGCTACACCTTC. V gene TRBV10-3 combines with J gene TRBJ1-2; the D gene is possibly TRBD1 (5 bases). This CDR3 is 16 amino acids long. The germline V gene encodes CDR1 ENHRY and CDR2 SYGVKD. V lost 0 bases and J lost 7, with 18 bases in between.